This TCR beta chain was obtained from a study of regulatory T cells in long-lasting Graves disease. Relying on iRepertoire HTBI primers and Arm-PCR of CDR3 regions, the team built TCR beta libraries. Via MiXCR, TCRdb re-called the multiplex PCR reads, giving one row per CDR3 protein. The data contain 450,000 to 600,000 distinct CDR3 sequences, under 20% of them singletons. Notes on the study in general: Public clonotype sharing was higher in persistent than newly diagnosed patients.

This clonotype was observed at least ten times. No antigen is known for it. Per the germline V gene, CDR1 is MDHEN and CDR2 is SYDVKM. V gave up 3 bases and J gave up 4 bases; unmatched junction bases: 14. The CDR3 is 18 residues long. Time point meaning: newly diagnosed GD, antithyroid drugs for less than 3 months. PBMC-derived RNA was used for the TCR library. Separately, the same data were catalogued under a study of T cells in Graves' hyperthyroidism and ophthalmopathy. That study adds: Classification by a 13 V-J model distinguished ophthalmopathy from stable hyperthyroidism.

This TCR came from a man between 35 and 55 years old with Graves disease. The V and J genes are TRBV28 and TRBJ2-5, with 10 bases aligning to TRBD1. The material sequenced was peripheral blood mononuclear cells (PBMCs), taken at new diagnosis, from a patient treated with antithyroid drugs. CDR3 protein: CASSFELGTGVYLETQYF. CDR3 in DNA: TGTGCCAGCAGTTTTGAGTTAGGGACAGGGGTGTATTTAGAGACCCAGTACTTC.